This T cell receptor (beta chain) was documented in a study of somatic mutations in cytotoxic T cells in rheumatoid arthritis. Study in general: Sorting by flow gave nearly 100% purity for some V beta antibody-stained T-cell populations, including V beta1+ cells sequenced for TCRB.

V was pared by 3 bases and J by 8 bases, with 10 bases of the junction left unmatched. The CDR3 has 15 residues. CDR1 is LNHNV and CDR2 is YYDKDF in the germline V gene (reference sequence). Using immunoSEQ multiplex PCR, the repertoire was profiled, and TCRdb retains in-frame clones only, with some absent. The sample carries under 20,000 clones, about 85% recorded once. Specimen: CD8+ T cells sorted from blood. The receptor comes from a woman aged 40 to 50 with rheumatoid arthritis. This chain uses TRBV15 with TRBJ1-2; TRBD1 matches 9 bases. The CDR3: CATSRPWTGERGYTF. CDR3 DNA sequence: TGTGCCACCAGCAGGCCGTGGACAGGGGAGCGGGGCTACACCTTC.